The subject of this entry is one T cell receptor beta chain. In this sample, this clone turned up a few times. Its antigen has not been determined. Base qualities were left out, and no much larger clone turns up one base away. The CDR1 and CDR2 encoded by the germline V gene are MDHEN and SYDVKM. Inclusive of the bounding cysteine and phenylalanine, the CDR3 is 15 residues long. CDR3 DNA is the only sequence kept; it has 45 bases, read in frame from the first base. Trimmed from V: 8 bases; trimmed from J: 9 bases; junction bases lacking a gene match: 16. Donors were healthy HIV-negative adults with no recently reported acute infections or vaccinations. Only Caucasian adults living in Nashville, Tennessee, USA were represented among the donors. In the unsorted samples, 90 million or so PBMCs were counted, and genomic DNA was extracted using the QIAamp DNA Blood Mini kit. Blood was obtained by leukapheresis, after which PBMCs were separated by Ficoll-Histopaque density gradient centrifugation and cryopreserved in liquid nitrogen vapor phase.

This entry is derived from a study of shared clonotypes between healthy human individuals (TCRdb year 2020). Some background on the complete study: The cohort comprised two women and a few men aged 18 to 49 years. The study deeply sequenced blood TCR repertoires of about 5 healthy adults to estimate repertoire size and the extent of clonotype sharing between individuals. To increase sequencing depth and limit assay-specific biases, TCR repertoire library preparation and sequencing were carried out by different laboratories using diverse techniques. Between about 0.94 and 8.9 billion PBMCs per donor were obtained by leukapheresis. Results the study describes overall, beyond this receptor: The genetic and exposure-history diversity represented was limited by the small number of donors. Pairwise subsampling led to the expectation that sequencing depth would affect the degree of clonotype sharing among donors. Sampling was limited to blood, and TCR repertoires in tissue likely differ from TCR repertoires in blood.

TCR CDR3 regions were amplified from genomic DNA by multiplex PCR using the deep immunoSEQ assay. Extracted genomic DNA from each cell subset was distributed evenly across all wells of several immunoSEQ 96-well plates, and each plate was treated as a replicate. For unsorted PBMC, each replicate PCR was loaded with approximately 320 ng genomic DNA, equivalent to about 30,000 T cell genomes. Unsorted PBMC genomic DNA was sequenced across ten immunoSEQ deep assay plates. Purified libraries were quantified with a Qubit 3.0 fluorometer, sized on a Bioanalyzer 2100, and re-quantified with the KAPA Library Quantification kit. Every immunoSEQ 96-well plate was sequenced on a dedicated single-read 150-cycle Illumina NextSeq 550 flow cell. The authors processed their data as follows. Because the immunoSEQ output included only junctional sequences and no quality scores, the filtering could not be the same as the filtering used for full-length reads. To assign V/J genes and CDR3, sequences were annotated using PyIR, a Python wrapper for IgBLAST v1.9, with IMGT germline references. Reads were filtered out if the reads had weak V/J assignments (E-value above 1e-6), no CDR3, stop codons, out-of-frame junctions, or ambiguous translated residues. V3J clonotypes were defined as sequences sharing the same inferred V gene, J gene, and CDR3 amino acid sequence. Percentage overlap between repertoires was computed as shared unique clonotypes divided by the size of the smaller repertoire. Repertoire richness was assessed with RTK rarefaction, the Chao1 estimator, and Recon v2.1 estimates of unobserved clonotypes. The table was pulled from immuneACCESS by TCRdb, which kept in-frame rearrangements only. Such tables lose some clones; where checked, under half of the loss comes from unresolved V genes, and the rest has no known cause. V, J and clone size reflect that table, while D and trimming were determined from the DNA. The sample data list around 510,000 clones, and 70% to 80% of these were observed just once. About 12% of the sample belongs to the ten largest clones.

The sequence came from a woman aged 40 to 50 in good health. Some clones in this sample may be carry-over from other donors' samples. Source material: PBMCs. This sequence uses TRBV28 and TRBJ2-7; 10 bases in between match TRBD2. The nucleotide sequence is given as TGTGCCAGCTTCTCAGGAGGGCTAGCGGGAGTTGGGCAGTACTTC. The resulting protein is CASFSGGLAGVGQYF.